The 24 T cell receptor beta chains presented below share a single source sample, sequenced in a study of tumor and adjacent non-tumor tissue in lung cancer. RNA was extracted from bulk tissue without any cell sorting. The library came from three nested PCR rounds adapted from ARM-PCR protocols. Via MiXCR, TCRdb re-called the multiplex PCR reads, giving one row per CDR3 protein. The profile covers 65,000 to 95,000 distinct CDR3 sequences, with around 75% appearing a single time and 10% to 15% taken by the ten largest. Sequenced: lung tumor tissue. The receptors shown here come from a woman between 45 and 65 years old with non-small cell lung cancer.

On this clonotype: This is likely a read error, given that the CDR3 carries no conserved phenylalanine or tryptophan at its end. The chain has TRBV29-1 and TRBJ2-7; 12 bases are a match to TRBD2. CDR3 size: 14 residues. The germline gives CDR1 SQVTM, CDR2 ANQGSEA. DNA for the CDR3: TGCAGCATTGAACTAGCGGGGGGCACATACGAACAGTACTTA. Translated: CSIELAGGTYEQYL.

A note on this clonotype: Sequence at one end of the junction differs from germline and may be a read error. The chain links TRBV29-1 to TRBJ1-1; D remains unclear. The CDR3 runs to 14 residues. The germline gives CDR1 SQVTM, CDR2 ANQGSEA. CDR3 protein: CSVGEGPMNTEASF. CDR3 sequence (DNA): TGCAGCGTTGGGGAGGGCCCCATGAACACTGAAGCTTCCTTT.

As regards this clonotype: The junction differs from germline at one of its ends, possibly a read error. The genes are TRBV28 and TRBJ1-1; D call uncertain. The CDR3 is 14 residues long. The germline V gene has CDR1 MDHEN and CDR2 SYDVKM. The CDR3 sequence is CTSSLSGGLTEASF. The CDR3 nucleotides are TGTACCAGCAGTTTAAGTGGCGGCCTCACTGAAGCTTCCTTT.

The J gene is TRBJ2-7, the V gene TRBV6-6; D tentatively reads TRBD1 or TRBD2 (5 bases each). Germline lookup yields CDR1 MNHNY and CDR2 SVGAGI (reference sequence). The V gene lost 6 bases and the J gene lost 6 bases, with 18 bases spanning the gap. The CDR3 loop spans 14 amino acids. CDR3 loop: CASRSPGTKSEQYF. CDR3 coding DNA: TGTGCCAGCAGATCCCCCGGGACGAAGAGCGAGCAGTACTTC.

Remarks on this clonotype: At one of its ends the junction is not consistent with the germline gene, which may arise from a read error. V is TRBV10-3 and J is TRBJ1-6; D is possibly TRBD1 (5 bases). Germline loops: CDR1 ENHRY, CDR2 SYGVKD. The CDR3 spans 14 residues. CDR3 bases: TGTGCCATCAGTGACTCCACCAGGGTTTCACCCCTACACTTT. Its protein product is CAISDSTRVSPLHF.

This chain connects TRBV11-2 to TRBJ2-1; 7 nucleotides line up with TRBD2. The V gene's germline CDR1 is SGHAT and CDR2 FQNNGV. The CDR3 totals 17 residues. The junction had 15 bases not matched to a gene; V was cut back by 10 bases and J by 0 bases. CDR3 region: CAITPEGGGNSYNEQFF. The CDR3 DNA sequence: TGTGCCATCACCCCTGAGGGCGGGGGAAACTCCTACAATGAGCAGTTCTTC.

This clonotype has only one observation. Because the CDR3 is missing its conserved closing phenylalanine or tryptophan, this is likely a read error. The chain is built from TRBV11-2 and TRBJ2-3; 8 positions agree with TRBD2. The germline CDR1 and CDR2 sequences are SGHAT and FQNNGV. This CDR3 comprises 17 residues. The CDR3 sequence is CASSLDPGLVGADMQYY. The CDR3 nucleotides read TGTGCCAGCAGCTTGGACCCGGGACTAGTGGGAGCAGATATGCAGTATTAT.

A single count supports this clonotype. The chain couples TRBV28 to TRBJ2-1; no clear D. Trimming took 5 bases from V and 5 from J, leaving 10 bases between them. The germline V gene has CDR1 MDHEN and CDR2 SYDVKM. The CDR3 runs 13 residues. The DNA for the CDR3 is TGTGCCAGCAGTGTGAACAGAAACAATGAGCAGTTCTTC. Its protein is CASSVNRNNEQFF. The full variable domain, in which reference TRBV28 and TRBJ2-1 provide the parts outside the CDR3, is DVKVTQSSRYLVKRTGEKVFLECVQDMDHENMFWYRQDPGLGLRLIYFSYDVKMKEKGDIPEGYSVSREKKERFSLILESASTNQTSMYLCASSVNRNNEQFFGPGTRLTVL.

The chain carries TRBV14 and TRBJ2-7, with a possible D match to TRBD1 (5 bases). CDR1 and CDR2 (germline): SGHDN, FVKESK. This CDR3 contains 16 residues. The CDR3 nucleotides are TGTGGCAGTAGCCAAGGTTTAGGGGCAGGCTCCTACGAGCAGTACTTC. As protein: CGSSQGLGAGSYEQYF. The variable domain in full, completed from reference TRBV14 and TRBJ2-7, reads EAGVTQFPSHSVIEKGQTVTLRCDPISGHDNLYWYRRVMGKEIKFLLHFVKESKQDESGMPNNRFLAERTGGTYSTLKVQPAELEDSGVYFCGSSQGLGAGSYEQYFGPGTRLTVT.

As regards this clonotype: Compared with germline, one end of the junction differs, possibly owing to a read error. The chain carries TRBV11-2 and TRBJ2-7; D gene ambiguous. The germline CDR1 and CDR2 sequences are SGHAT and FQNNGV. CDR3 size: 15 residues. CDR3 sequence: CASSLSPSPSYKQYF. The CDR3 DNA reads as TGTGCCAGCAGTTTATCTCCGAGTCCCTCCTACAAGCAGTATTTC.

The CDR3 coding sequence is TGTGCCAGCAGCTCCGCTACCGGGACTAGCGGGAGTCGTTTGGAGTACTTC. Encoded protein: CASSSATGTSGSRLEYF. The rearrangement joins TRBV6-5 to TRBJ2-7, with 14 bases that match TRBD2. Germline loops: CDR1 MNHEY, CDR2 SVGAGI. V gave up 6 bases and J gave up 11 bases; unmatched junction bases: 18. The CDR3 has 17 amino acids.

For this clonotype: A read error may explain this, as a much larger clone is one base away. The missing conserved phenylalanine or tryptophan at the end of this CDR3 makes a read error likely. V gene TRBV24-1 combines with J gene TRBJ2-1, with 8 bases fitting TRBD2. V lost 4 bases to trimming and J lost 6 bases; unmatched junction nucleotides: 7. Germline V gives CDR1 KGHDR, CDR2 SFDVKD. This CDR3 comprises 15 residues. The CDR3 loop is CATSDPGLAFNEQFS. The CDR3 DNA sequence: TGTGCCACCAGTGACCCTGGACTAGCTTTCAATGAGCAGTTCTCC.

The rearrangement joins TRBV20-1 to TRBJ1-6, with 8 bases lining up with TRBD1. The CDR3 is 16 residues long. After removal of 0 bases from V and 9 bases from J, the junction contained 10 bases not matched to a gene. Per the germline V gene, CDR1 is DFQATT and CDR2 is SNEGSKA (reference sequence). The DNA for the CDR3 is TGCAGTGCTAGAGATCTCAGGACAGGGTGGAGTTCACCCCTCCACTTT. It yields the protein CSARDLRTGWSSPLHF.

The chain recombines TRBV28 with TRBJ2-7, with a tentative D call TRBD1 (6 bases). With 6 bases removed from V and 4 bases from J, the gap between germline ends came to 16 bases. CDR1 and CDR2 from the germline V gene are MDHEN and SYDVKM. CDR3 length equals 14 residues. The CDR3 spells CASSSRDNQYEQYF. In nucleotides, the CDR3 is TGTGCCAGCAGCTCCCGGGACAACCAGTACGAGCAGTACTTC.

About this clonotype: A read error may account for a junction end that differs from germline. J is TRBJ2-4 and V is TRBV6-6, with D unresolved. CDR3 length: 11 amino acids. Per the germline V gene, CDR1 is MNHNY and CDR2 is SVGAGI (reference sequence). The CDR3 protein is CPSSDARFRYF. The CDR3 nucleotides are TGTCCCAGCAGTGACGCGAGGTTTAGGTACTTC.

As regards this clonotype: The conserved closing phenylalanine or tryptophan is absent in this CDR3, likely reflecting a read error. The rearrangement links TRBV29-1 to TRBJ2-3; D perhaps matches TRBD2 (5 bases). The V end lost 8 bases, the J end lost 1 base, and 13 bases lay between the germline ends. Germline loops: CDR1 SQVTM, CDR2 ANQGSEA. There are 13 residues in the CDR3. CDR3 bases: TGCAGCCTCCGAGGGCATGGCACAGATACGCAGTATTTG. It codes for CSLRGHGTDTQYL.

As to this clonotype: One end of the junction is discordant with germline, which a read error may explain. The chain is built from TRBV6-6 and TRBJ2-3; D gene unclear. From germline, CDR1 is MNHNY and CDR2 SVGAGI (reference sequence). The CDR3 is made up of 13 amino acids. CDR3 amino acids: CPSNWENTDTQYF. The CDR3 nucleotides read TGTCCCAGCAATTGGGAAAACACAGATACGCAGTATTTT.

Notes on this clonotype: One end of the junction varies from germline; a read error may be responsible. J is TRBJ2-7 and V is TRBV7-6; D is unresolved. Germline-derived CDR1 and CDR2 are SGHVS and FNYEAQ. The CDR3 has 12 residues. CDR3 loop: CASILAGYEQYF. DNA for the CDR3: TGTGCAAGCATCTTAGCTGGCTACGAGCAGTACTTC.

CDR3 DNA: TGCAGCGTTGGATCAGTGGGAATCGGATACGAACACTACTTC. Residues: CSVGSVGIGYEHYF. V is TRBV29-1 and J is TRBJ2-7; D remains ambiguous. V gave up 4 bases and J gave up 13 bases, with 26 bases separating them. The CDR3 has 14 amino acids. Germline CDR1 is SQVTM and CDR2 is ANQGSEA.

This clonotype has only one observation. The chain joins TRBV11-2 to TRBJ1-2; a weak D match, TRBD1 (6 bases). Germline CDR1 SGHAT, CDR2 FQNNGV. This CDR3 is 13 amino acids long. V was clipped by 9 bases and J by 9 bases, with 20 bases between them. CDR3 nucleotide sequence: TGTGCCAGTAGTTTAGATAAGGGGGATTGCTACACCTTC. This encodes CASSLDKGDCYTF.

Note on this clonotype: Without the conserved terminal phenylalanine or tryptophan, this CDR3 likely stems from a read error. Written as DNA, the CDR3 is TGTGCCAGCAGTGTACGGCCCAGCAGCTATGCCTACACCTAC. Protein: CASSVRPSSYAYTY. The chain links TRBV6-1 to TRBJ1-2; no reliable D call. The length of the CDR3 is 14 residues. Germline-derived CDR1 and CDR2 are MNHNS and SASEGT.

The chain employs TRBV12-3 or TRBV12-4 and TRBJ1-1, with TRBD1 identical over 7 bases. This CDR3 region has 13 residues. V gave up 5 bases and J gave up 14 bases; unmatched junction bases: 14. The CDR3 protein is CASSVGTATVAFF. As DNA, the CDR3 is TGTGCCAGCAGTGTAGGGACAGCCACTGTAGCCTTCTTT.

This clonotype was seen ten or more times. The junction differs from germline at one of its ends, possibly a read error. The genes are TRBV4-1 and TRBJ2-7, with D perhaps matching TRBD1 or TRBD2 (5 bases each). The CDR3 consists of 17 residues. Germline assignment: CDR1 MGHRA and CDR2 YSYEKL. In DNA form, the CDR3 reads TGCGCCAGCAGCCAGTATGGGGCGATGGCAGGAGACTACGAGCGGTACTTC. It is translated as CASSQYGAMAGDYERYF.

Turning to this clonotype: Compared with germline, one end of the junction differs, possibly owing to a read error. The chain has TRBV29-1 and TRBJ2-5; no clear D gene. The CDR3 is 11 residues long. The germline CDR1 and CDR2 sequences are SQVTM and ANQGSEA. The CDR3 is CSVVQIETLYF. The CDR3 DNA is TGCAGCGTTGTCCAGATAGAGACCCTGTACTTC.